Listed below are T cell receptor beta chains from one sample, sequenced in a study of blood T cell repertoires in COVID-19. Using immunoSEQ multiplex PCR, the repertoire was profiled, and TCRdb retains in-frame clones only, with some absent. The data show around 230,000 clones, 82% seen once. The sequenced sample consisted of PBMCs or T cells enriched from blood (not recorded which). All receptors come from a middle-aged man who had recovered from COVID-19. Both conserved end residues are part of each CDR3. The order of the fields is CDR3 protein, CDR3 DNA, clone size, V gene, D gene, J gene. The D gene is left open where the match is weak. Part of the rows lack a size; the others show once, few, many or a class for expanded clones.

CDR3: CASSQGGLQETQYF
DNA: TGCGCCAGCAGCCAAGGCGGTCTACAAGAGACCCAGTACTTC
size: NA
V: TRBV4-1
D: NA
J: TRBJ2-5

CDR3: CASSEWGGPNTEAFF
DNA: TGTGCCAGCAGTGAATGGGGGGGCCCCAACACTGAAGCTTTCTTT
size: once
V: TRBV6-1
D: NA
J: TRBJ1-1

CDR3: CAIRATGEGNTIYF
DNA: TGTGCCATCAGGGCAACAGGGGAAGGAAACACCATATATTTT
size: NA
V: TRBV10-3
D: TRBD1
J: TRBJ1-3

CDR3: CASSLSGTSETEQYF
DNA: TGCGCCAGCAGCTTGTCCGGGACTAGCGAGACCGAGCAGTACTTC
size: NA
V: TRBV5-1
D: TRBD2
J: TRBJ2-7

CDR3: CASAEGGSGGSYEQYF
DNA: TGTGCCAGCGCCGAGGGTGGCAGCGGGGGAAGCTACGAGCAGTACTTC
size: NA
V: TRBV28
D: TRBD2
J: TRBJ2-7

CDR3: CASSNPGFGREATNEKLFF
DNA: TGCGCCAGCAGCAATCCGGGATTCGGCCGGGAAGCAACTAATGAAAAACTGTTTTTT
size: NA
V: TRBV4-1
D: NA
J: TRBJ1-4

CDR3: CASSFTGGSTEAFF
DNA: TGTGCCAGCAGCTTCACAGGGGGTAGCACTGAAGCTTTCTTT
size: NA
V: TRBV7-9
D: TRBD1
J: TRBJ1-1

CDR3: CASSIPSSGNTIYF
DNA: TGTGCCAGCAGCATCCCCAGCTCTGGAAACACCATATATTTT
size: few
V: TRBV5-4
D: NA
J: TRBJ1-3

CDR3: CASSLKLDTEAFF
DNA: TGCGCCAGCAGCTTGAAACTGGACACTGAAGCTTTCTTT
size: NA
V: TRBV5-1
D: NA
J: TRBJ1-1

CDR3: CASIFSGQKISPLHF
DNA: TGTGCCAGCATTTTTTCCGGACAGAAAATCTCACCCCTCCACTTT
size: NA
V: TRBV6-5
D: NA
J: TRBJ1-6

CDR3: CASSYSGAPGYTF
DNA: TGTGCCAGCAGTTACTCAGGGGCGCCCGGCTACACCTTC
size: NA
V: TRBV6-5
D: NA
J: TRBJ1-2